This T cell receptor (beta chain) was recorded in a study of CD8 T cell repertoires and HIV-1 epitope variants. Produced via immunoSEQ multiplex PCR; TCRdb's table is partial and in-frame only. The top ten hold roughly 25% of the sample, which has some 100,000 clones, over 70% seen once. This sequence was found in a male donor with HIV. Sequencing was performed on uncultured baseline CD8+ T cells from peripheral blood mononuclear cells (PBMCs).

The DNA for the CDR3 is TGTGCCAGCAGTTTATGGGGGGCTGAGGACACTGAAGCTTTCTTT. It codes for CASSLWGAEDTEAFF. This chain joins TRBV27 and TRBJ1-1; D is possibly TRBD1 (6 bases). The germline gives CDR1 MNHEY, CDR2 SMNVEV (reference sequence). The CDR3 runs 15 residues. The ends were cut back, 1 base at V and 3 bases at J, with 12 bases in the middle.